This TCR beta chain was obtained from a study of blood T cell repertoires in COVID-19. At the level of the study: Samples came from the United States, Italy and Spain, spanning acute and convalescent COVID-19. From T cells, B-cell-depleted T cells, or PBMCs came the material, which was cDNA or gDNA.

In germline, CDR1 is MNHNS, CDR2 SASEGT. The CDR3 sequence is 15 residues long. The V and J ends lost 4 bases and 3 bases, in that order; junction bases with no gene match: 9. Profiled with immunoSEQ multiplex PCR; TCRdb holds only in-frame clones, not every one. The sample shows 120,000 to 150,000 clones, around 84% of them seen only once. This clonotype originated in a human donor in a cohort sampled during active COVID-19. The chain is built from TRBV6-1 and TRBJ2-7; 7 bases align to TRBD1. The sequenced material came from peripheral blood. In DNA, the CDR3 is TGTGCCAGCAGTGCAGCCAGGGGGTCGAGCTACGAGCAGTACTTC. Its protein is CASSAARGSSYEQYF.